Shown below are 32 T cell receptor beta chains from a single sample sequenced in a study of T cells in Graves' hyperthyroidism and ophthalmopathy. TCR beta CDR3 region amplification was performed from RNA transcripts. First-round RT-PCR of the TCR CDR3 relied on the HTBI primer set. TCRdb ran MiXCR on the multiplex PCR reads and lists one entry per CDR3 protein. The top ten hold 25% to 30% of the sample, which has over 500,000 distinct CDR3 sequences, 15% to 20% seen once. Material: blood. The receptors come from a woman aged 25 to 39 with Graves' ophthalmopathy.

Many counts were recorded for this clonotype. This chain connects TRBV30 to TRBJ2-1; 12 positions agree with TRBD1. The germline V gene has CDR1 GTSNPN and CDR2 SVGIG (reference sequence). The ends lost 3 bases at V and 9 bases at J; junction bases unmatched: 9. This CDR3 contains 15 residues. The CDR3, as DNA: TGTGCCTGGAGCGGAGTCGGGACAGGGGGCAGTGAGCAGTTCTTC. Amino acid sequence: CAWSGVGTGGSEQFF.

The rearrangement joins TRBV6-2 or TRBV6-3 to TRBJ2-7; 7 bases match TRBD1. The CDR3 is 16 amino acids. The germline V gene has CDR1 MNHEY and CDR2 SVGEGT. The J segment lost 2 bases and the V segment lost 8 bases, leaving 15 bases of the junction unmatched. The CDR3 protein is CASDRIWTGRTYEQYF. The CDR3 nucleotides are TGTGCCAGCGATAGAATATGGACAGGTCGAACCTACGAGCAGTACTTC.

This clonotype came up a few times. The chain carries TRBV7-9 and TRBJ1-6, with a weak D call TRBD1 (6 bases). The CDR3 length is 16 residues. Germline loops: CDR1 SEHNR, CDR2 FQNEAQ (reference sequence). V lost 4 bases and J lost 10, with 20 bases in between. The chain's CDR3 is CASSSGEQGRGSPLHF. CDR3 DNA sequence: TGTGCCAGCAGCTCTGGGGAACAGGGCCGAGGATCACCCCTCCACTTT.

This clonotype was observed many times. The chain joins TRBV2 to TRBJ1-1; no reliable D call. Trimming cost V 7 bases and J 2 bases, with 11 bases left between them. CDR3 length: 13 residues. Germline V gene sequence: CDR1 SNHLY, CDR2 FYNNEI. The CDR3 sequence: CASNLRGNTEAFF. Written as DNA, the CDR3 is TGTGCCAGCAATTTAAGAGGAAACACTGAAGCTTTCTTT.

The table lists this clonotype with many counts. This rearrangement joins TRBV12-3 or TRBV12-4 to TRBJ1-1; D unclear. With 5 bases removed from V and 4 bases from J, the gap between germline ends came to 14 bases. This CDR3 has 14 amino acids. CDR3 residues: CASSQLQAGTEAFF. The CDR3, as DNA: TGTGCCAGCAGTCAGCTCCAGGCGGGCACTGAAGCTTTCTTT.

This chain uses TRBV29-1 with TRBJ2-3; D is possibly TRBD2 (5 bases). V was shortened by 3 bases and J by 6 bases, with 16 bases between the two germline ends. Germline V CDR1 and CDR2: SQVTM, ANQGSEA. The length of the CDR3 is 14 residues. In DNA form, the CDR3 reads TGCAGCGTTGAGAGGGTGGCGGGCGGGGATACGCAGTATTTT. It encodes CSVERVAGGDTQYF.

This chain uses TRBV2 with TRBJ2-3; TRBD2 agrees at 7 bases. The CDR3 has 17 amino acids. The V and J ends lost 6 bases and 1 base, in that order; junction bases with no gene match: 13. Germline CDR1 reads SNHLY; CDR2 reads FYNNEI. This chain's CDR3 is CASSRPGLAARTDTQYF. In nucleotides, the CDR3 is TGTGCCAGCAGCCGACCTGGGCTAGCGGCGCGCACAGATACGCAGTATTTT. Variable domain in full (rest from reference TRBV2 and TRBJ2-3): EPEVTQTPSHQVTQMGQEVILRCVPISNHLYFYWYRQILGQKVEFLVSFYNNEISEKSEIFDDQFSVERPDGSNFTLKIRSTKLEDSAMYFCASSRPGLAARTDTQYFGPGTRLTVL.

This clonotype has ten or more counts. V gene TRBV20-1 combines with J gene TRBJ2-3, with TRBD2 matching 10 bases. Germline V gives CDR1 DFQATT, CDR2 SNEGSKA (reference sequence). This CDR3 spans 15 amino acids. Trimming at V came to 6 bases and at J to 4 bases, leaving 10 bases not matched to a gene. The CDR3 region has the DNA TGCAGTGCCCCCGAAAGCGGGAGGGCCGCAGATACGCAGTATTTT. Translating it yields CSAPESGRAADTQYF.

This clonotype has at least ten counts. The DNA for the CDR3 is TGTGCCAGCCGACTTAAAAACAGCGTCTATGGCTACACCTTC. It encodes CASRLKNSVYGYTF. The gene calls are TRBV28 and TRBJ1-2; D ambiguous. CDR1 is MDHEN, CDR2 SYDVKM, per germline. V dropped 8 bases and J dropped 4 bases, with 17 bases sitting between them. The CDR3 consists of 14 residues.

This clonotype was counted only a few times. Written as DNA, the CDR3 is TGTGCCAGCAGCCAAGACCAGCGGCGCACCGGGGAGCTGTTTTTT. Translated, it gives CASSQDQRRTGELFF. The chain joins TRBV14 to TRBJ2-2; perhaps TRBD2 as D (5 bases). Germline V gene sequence: CDR1 SGHDN, CDR2 FVKESK. Deletions cut 0 bases from V and 4 bases from J, with 9 bases between. The CDR3 runs 15 residues.

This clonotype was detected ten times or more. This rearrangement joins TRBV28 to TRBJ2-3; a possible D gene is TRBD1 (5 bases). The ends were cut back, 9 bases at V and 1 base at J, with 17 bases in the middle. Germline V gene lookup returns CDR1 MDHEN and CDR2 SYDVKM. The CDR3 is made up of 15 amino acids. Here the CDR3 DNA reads TGTGCCAGTAGAGCCCAGGGATGGGGCACAGATACGCAGTATTTT. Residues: CASRAQGWGTDTQYF.

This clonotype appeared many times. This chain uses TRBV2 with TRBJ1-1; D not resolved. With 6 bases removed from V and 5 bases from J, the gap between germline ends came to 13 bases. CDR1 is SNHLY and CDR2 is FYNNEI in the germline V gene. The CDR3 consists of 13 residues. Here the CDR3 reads CASSLDVRTEAFF. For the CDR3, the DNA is TGTGCCAGCAGCCTGGATGTGAGAACTGAAGCTTTCTTT.

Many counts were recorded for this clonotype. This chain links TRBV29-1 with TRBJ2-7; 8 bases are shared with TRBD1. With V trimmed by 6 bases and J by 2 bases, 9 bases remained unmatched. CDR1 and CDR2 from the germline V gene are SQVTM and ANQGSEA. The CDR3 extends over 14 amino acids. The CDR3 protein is CSVRRDRNTYEQYF. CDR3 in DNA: TGCAGCGTCAGAAGGGACAGGAATACCTACGAGCAGTACTTC.

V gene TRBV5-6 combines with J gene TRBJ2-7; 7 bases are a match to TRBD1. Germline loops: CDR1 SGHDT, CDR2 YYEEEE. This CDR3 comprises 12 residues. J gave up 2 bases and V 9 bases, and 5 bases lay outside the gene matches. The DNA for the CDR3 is TGTGCCACCAACAGGGGAACCTACGAGCAGTACTTC. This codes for CATNRGTYEQYF.

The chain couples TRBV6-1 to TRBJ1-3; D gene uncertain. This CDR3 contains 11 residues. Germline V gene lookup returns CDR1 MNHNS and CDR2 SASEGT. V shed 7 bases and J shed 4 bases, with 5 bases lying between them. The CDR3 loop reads CASTDGNTIYF. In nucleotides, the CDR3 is TGTGCCAGCACCGACGGAAACACCATATATTTT.

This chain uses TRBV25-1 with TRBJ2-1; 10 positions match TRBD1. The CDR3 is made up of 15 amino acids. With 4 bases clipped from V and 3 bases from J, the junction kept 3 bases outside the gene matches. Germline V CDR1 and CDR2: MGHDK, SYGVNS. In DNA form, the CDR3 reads TGTGCCAGCAGTGTAAGGACAGGGGGCTACAATGAGCAGTTCTTC. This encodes CASSVRTGGYNEQFF.

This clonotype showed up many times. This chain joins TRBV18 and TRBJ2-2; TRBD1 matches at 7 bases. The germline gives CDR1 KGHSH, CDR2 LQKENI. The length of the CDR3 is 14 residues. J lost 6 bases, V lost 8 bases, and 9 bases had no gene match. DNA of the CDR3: TGTGCCAGCGGAGTACAGGGGACGGCCGGGGAGCTGTTTTTT. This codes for CASGVQGTAGELFF.

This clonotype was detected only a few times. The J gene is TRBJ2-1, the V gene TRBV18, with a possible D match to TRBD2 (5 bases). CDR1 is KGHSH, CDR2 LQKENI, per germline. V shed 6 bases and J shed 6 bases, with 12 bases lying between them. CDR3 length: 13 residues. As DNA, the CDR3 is TGTGCCAGCTCGTATACTAGTAGCAATGAGCAGTTCTTC. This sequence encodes CASSYTSSNEQFF.

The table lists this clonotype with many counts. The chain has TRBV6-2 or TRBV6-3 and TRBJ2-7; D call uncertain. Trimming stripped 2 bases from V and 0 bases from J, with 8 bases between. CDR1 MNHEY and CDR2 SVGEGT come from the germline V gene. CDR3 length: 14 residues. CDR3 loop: CASSYKDDSYEQYF. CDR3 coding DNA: TGTGCCAGCAGTTACAAGGACGACTCCTACGAGCAGTACTTC.

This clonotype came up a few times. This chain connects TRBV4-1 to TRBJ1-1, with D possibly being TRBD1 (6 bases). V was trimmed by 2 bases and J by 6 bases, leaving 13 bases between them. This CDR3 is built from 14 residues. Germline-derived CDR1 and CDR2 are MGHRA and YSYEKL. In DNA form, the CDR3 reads TGCGCCAGCAGCCAAATTGGGGGGCGACCTGAAGCTTTCTTT. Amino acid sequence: CASSQIGGRPEAFF.

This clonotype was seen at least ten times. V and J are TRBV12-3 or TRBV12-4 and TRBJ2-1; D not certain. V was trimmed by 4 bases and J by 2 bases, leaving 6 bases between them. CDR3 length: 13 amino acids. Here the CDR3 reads CASSSGPYNEQFF. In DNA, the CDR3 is TGTGCCAGCAGTTCCGGCCCCTACAATGAGCAGTTCTTC.

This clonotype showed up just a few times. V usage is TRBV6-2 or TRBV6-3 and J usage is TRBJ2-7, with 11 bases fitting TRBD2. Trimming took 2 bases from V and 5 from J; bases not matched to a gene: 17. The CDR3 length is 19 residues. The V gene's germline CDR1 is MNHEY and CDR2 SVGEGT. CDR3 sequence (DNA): TGTGCCAGCAGTTACCCGACGCATAGCGGGAGGGCCGGACTTAACGAGCAGTACTTC. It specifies CASSYPTHSGRAGLNEQYF.

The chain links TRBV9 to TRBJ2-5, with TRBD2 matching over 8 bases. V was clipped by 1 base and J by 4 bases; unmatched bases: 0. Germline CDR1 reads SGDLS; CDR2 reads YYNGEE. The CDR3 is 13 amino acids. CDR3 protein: CASSVSGRETQYF. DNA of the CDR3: TGTGCCAGCAGCGTAAGCGGGAGAGAGACCCAGTACTTC.

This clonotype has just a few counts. The CDR3 bases are TGTGCCAGCAGCCTAGGACAGGTTGGGAGGTACGAGCAGTACTTC. This gives the protein CASSLGQVGRYEQYF. The V gene is TRBV5-6, the J gene TRBJ2-7, with D possibly being TRBD1 (7 bases). Germline assignment: CDR1 SGHDT and CDR2 YYEEEE. Trimming left V 4 bases short and J 4 bases short, with 18 bases between. This CDR3 comprises 15 residues.

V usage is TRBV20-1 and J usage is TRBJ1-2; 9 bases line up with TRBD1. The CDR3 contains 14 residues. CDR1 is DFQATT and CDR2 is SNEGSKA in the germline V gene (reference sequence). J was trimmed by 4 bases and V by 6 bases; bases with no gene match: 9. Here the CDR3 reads CSATQGALIYGYTF. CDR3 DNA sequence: TGCAGTGCAACACAGGGGGCCCTTATCTATGGCTACACCTTC.

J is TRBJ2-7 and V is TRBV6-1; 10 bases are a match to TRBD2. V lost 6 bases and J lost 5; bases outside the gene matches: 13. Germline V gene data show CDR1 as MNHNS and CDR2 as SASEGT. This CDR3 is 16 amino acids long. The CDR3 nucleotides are TGTGCCAGCAGCCCCCCAAGCGGGAGGGTCGGGGACGAGCAGTACTTC. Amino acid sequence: CASSPPSGRVGDEQYF.

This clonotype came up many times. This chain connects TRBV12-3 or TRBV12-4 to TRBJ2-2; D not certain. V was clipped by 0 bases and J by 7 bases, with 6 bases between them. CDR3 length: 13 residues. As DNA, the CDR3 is TGTGCCAGCAGTTTAGCGCACGGCGGGGAGCTGTTTTTT. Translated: CASSLAHGGELFF.

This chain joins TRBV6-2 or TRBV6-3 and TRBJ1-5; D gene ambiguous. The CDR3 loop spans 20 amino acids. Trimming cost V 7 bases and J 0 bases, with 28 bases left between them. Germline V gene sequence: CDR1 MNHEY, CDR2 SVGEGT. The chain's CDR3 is CASIRWAGLSPEYSNQPQHF. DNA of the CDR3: TGTGCCAGCATTAGATGGGCCGGGCTCTCACCAGAATATAGCAATCAGCCCCAGCATTTT.

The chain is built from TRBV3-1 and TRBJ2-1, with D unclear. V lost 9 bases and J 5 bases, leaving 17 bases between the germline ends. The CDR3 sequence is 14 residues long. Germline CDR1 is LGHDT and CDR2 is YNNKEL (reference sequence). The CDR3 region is CASREWGSDNEQFF. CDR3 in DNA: TGTGCCAGTAGAGAGTGGGGAAGCGACAATGAGCAGTTCTTC.

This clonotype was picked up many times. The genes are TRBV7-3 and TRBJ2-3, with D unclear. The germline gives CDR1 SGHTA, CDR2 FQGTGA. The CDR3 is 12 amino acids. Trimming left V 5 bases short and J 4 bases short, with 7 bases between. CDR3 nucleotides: TGTGCCAGCAGCCCCTCTTCAGATACGCAGTATTTT. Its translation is CASSPSSDTQYF.

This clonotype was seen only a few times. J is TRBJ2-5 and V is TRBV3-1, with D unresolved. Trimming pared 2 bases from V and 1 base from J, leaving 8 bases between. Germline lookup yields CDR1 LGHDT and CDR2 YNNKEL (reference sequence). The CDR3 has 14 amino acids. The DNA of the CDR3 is TGTGCCAGCAGCCAAAGCGACGGCCAAGAGACCCAGTACTTC. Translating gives CASSQSDGQETQYF.

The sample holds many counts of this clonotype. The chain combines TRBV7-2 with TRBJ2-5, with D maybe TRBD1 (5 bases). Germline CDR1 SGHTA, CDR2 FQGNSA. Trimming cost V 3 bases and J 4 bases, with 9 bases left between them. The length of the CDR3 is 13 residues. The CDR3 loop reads CASSFNQGETQYF. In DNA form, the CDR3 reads TGTGCCAGCAGCTTTAACCAGGGAGAGACCCAGTACTTC.